This T cell receptor (beta chain) was identified during a study of blood T cells in healthy people across ages. Germline values: CDR1 DFQATT, CDR2 SNEGSKA (reference sequence). The CDR3 has 16 amino acids. V was cut by 4 bases and J by 5 bases, with 18 bases left in between. The donors, all healthy, were Caucasians living in Russia, aged roughly 6 to 100. The study isolated at least 7 million PBMCs from each sample. The study's findings and limits: The CMV status of each donor remained undetermined, and this could have confounded shifts in expanded clonotypes.

With respect to this clonotype: Antigen specificity is unknown.

The use of a sample-barcoded 5' primer and a J-beta primer mix characterized a second PCR of roughly 6 to 11 cycles. Using its own MiXCR run on the 5' RACE reads, TCRdb lists one record per CDR3 protein. The sample comprises 700,000 or so distinct CDR3 sequences, 20% to 25% of which are singletons, and about 22% rests with the top ten. The source is a man between 65 and 80 years old in good health. The V and J genes are TRBV20-1 and TRBJ1-6, with D perhaps matching TRBD1 (5 bases). The sequenced sample consisted of blood. The CDR3 DNA follows: TGCAGTGCTACAGACCCGGTGGGACCGAATAATTCACCCCTCCACTTT. Amino acids: CSATDPVGPNNSPLHF.